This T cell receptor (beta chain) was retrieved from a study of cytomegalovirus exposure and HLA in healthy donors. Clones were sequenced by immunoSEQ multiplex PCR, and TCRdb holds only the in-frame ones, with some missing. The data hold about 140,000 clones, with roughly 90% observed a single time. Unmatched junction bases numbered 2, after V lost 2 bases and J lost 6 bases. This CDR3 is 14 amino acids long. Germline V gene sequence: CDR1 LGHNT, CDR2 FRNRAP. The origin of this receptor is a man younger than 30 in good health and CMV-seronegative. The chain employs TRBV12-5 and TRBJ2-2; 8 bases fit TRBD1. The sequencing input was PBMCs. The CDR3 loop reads CASGLTTGAGELFF. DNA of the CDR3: TGTGCTAGTGGTTTGACGACAGGGGCCGGGGAGCTGTTTTTT.